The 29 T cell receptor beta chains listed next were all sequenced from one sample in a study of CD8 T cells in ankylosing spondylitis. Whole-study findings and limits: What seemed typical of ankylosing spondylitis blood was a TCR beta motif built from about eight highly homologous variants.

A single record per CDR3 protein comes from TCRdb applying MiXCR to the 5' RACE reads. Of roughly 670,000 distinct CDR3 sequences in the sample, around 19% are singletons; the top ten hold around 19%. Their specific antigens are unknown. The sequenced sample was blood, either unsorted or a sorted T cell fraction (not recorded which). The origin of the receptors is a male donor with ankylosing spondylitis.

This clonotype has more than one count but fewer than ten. This CDR3 is CASSQEGLANEQFF. The CDR3 DNA sequence: TGTGCCAGCAGCCAAGAAGGGCTAGCTAATGAGCAGTTCTTC. The genes are TRBV4-2 and TRBJ2-1; a possible D gene is TRBD2 (5 bases). With 0 bases removed from V and 7 bases from J, the gap between germline ends came to 10 bases. Germline loops: CDR1 LGHNA, CDR2 YNFKEQ. This CDR3 is built from 14 residues.

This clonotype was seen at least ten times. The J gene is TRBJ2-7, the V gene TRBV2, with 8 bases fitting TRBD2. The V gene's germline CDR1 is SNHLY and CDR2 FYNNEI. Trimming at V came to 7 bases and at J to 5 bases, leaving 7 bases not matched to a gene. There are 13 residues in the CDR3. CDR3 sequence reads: CASNSGSHNEQYF. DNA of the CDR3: TGTGCCAGCAACAGCGGGAGTCATAACGAGCAGTACTTC. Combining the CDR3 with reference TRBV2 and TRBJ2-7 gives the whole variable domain EPEVTQTPSHQVTQMGQEVILRCVPISNHLYFYWYRQILGQKVEFLVSFYNNEISEKSEIFDDQFSVERPDGSNFTLKIRSTKLEDSAMYFCASNSGSHNEQYFGPGTRLTVT.

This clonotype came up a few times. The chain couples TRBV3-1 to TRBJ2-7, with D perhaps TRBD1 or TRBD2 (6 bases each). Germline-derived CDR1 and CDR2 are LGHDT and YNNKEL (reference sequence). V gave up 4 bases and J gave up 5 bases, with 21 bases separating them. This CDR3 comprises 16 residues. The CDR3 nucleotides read TGTGCCAGCAGCCTCAGGGAAGGGGGAGGATCAGACGAGCAGTACTTC. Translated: CASSLREGGGSDEQYF.

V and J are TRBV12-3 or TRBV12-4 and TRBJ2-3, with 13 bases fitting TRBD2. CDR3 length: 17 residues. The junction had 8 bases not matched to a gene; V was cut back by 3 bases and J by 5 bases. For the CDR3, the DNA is TGTGCCAGCAGTTTCCGAGAGGGACTAGCGGGACGAGATACGCAGTATTTT. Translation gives CASSFREGLAGRDTQYF.

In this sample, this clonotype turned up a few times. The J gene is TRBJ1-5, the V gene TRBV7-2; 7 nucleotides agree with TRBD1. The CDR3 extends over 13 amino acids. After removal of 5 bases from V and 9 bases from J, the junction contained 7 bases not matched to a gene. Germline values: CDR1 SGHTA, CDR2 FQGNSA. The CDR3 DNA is TGTGCCAGCAGCAGACAGGGCCTCGGGCCCCAGCATTTT. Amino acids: CASSRQGLGPQHF.

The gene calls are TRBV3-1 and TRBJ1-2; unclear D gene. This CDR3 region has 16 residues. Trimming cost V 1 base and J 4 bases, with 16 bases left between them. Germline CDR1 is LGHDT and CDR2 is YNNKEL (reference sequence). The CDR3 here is CASSQGVSSLGYGYTF. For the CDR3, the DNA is TGTGCCAGCAGCCAAGGGGTTTCCTCGCTAGGCTATGGCTACACCTTC.

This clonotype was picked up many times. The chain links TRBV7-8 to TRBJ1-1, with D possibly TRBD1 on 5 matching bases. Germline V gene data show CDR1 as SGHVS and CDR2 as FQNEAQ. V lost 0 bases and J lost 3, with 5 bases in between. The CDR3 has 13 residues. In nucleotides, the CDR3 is TGTGCCAGCAGCTTAGCACAGGACACTGAAGCTTTCTTT. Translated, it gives CASSLAQDTEAFF.

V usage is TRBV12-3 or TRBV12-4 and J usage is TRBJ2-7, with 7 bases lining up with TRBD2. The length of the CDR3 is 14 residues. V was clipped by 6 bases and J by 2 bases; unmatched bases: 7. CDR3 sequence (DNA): TGTGCCAGCAGCTGGGGAGGGAGCACCTACGAGCAGTACTTC. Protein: CASSWGGSTYEQYF.

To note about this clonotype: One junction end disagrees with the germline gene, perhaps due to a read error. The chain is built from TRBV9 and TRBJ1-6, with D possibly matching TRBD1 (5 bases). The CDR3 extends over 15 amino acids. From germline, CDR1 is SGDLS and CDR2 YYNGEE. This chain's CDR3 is CAGSVAAGQGSPLHF. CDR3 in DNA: TGTGCCGGCAGCGTAGCGGCGGGGCAGGGATCACCCCTCCACTTT.

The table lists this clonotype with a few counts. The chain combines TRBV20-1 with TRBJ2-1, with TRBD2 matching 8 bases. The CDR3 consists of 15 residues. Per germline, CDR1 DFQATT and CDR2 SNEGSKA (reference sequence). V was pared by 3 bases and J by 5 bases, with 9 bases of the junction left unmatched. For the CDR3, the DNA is TGCAGTGCTAGTGGTCAGCGGGAGACCCACAATGAGCAGTTCTTC. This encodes CSASGQRETHNEQFF.

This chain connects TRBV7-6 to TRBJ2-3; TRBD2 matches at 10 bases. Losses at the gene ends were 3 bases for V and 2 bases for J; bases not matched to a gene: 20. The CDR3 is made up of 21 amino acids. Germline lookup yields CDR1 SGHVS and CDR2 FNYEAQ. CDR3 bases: TGTGCCAGCAGCTTGACGGGGGCTAGCGGGAGTATCGAACCTCCCACAGATACGCAGTATTTT. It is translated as CASSLTGASGSIEPPTDTQYF.

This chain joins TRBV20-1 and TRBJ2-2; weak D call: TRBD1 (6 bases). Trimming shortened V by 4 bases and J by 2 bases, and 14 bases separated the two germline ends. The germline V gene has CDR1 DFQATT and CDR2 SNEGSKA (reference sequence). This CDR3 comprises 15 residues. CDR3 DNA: TGCAGTGCTACCCCCGGACAGCTCAACACCGGGGAGCTGTTTTTT. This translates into CSATPGQLNTGELFF.

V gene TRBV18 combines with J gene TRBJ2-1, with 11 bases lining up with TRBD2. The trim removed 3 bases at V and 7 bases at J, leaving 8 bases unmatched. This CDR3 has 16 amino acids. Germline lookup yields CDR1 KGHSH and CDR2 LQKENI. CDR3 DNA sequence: TGTGCCAGCTCACCGCCGTCTAGCGGGAGGAGGAATGAGCAGTTCTTC. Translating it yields CASSPPSSGRRNEQFF.

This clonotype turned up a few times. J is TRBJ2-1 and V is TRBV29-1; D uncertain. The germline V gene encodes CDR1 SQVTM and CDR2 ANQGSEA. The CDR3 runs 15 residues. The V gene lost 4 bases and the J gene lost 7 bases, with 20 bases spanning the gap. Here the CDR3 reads CSVGRTGQSRNEQFF. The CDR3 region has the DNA TGCAGCGTTGGAAGGACCGGGCAGTCTCGGAATGAGCAGTTCTTC.

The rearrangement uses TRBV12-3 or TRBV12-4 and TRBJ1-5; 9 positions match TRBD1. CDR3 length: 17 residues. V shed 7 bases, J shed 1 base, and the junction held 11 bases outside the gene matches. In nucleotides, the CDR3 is TGTGCCAGCACTACATCCGGGACAGGGTCGAGCAATCAGCCCCAGCATTTT. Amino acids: CASTTSGTGSSNQPQHF.

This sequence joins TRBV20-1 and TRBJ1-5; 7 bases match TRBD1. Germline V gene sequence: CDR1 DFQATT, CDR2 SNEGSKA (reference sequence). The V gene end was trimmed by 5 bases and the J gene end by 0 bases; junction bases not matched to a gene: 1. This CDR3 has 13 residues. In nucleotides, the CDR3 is TGCAGTGCTCCAGGGGGTAGCAATCAGCCCCAGCATTTT. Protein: CSAPGGSNQPQHF.

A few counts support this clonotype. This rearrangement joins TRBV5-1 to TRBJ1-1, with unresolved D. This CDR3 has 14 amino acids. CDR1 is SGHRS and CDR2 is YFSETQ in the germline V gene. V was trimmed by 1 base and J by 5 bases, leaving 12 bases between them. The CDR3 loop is CASSLNPGRTEAFF. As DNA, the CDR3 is TGCGCCAGCAGCTTGAATCCGGGTCGGACTGAAGCTTTCTTT. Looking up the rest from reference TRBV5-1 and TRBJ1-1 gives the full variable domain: KAGVTQTPRYLIKTRGQQVTLSCSPISGHRSVSWYQQTPGQGLQFLFEYFSETQRNKGNFPGRFSGRQFSNSRSEMNVSTLELGDSALYLCASSLNPGRTEAFFGQGTRLTVV.

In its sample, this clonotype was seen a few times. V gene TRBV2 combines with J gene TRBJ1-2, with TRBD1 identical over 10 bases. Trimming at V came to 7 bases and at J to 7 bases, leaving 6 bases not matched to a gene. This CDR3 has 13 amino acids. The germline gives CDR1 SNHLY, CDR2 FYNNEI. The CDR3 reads CASTSTGGGGYTF. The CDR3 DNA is TGTGCCAGCACCTCGACAGGGGGCGGTGGCTACACCTTC.

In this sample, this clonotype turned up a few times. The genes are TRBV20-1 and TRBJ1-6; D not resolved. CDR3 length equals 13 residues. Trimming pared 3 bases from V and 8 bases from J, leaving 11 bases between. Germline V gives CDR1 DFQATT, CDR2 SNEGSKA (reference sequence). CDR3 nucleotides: TGCAGTGCTAGGGTCCTGGCGGATTCACCCCTCCACTTT. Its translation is CSARVLADSPLHF.

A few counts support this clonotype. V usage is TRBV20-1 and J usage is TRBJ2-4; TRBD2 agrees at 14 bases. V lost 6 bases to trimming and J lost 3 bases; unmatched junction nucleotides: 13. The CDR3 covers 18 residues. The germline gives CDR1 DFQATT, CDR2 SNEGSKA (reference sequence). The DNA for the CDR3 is TGCAGTGCCCCATCTAGACTAGCGGGGGGGCAGGGCAAAAACATTCAGTACTTC. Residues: CSAPSRLAGGQGKNIQYF.

CDR3 coding DNA: TGCAGTGCTTCCGGGACTAGCGGGGTCGAGGGAGAGACCCAGTACTTC. Translation: CSASGTSGVEGETQYF. The chain uses TRBV20-1 and TRBJ2-5, with 13 bases fitting TRBD2. Trimming took 5 bases from V and 4 from J; bases not matched to a gene: 10. The CDR3 is 16 residues long. The germline V gene encodes CDR1 DFQATT and CDR2 SNEGSKA (reference sequence).

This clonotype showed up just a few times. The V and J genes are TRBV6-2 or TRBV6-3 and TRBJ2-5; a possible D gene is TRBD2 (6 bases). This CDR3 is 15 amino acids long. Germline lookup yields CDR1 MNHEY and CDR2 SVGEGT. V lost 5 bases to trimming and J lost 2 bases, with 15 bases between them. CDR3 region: CASSPTTRGQETQYF. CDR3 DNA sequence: TGTGCCAGCAGTCCGACGACGCGGGGTCAAGAGACCCAGTACTTC.

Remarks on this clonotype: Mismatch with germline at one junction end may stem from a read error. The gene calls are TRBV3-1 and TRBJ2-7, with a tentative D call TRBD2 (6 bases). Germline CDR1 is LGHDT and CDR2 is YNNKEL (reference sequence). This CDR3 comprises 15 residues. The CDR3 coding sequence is TGTGCCAGCAGCAAAGAGGCCGCTAGCGCCTACGAGCAGTACTTC. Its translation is CASSKEAASAYEQYF.

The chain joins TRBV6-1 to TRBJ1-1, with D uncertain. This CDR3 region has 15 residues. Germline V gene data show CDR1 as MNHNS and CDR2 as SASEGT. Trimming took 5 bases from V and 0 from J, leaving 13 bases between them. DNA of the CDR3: TGTGCCAGCAGTAGTCTATCTACACTGAACACTGAAGCTTTCTTT. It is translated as CASSSLSTLNTEAFF.

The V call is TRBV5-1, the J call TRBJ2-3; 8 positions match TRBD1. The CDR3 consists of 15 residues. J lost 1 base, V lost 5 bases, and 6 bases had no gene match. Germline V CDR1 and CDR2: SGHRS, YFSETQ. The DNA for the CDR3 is TGCGCCAGCAGGGGACAGGTGGTCGGCACAGATACGCAGTATTTT. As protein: CASRGQVVGTDTQYF.

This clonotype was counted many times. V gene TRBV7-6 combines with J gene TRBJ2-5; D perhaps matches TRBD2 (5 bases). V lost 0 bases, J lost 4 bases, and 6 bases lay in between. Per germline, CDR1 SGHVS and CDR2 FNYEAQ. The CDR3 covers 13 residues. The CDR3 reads CASSLAGRETQYF. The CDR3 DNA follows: TGTGCCAGCAGCTTAGCAGGGAGAGAGACCCAGTACTTC.

CDR3: CASSQASGPNTGELFF. DNA of the CDR3: TGCGCCAGCAGCCAAGCTAGCGGCCCGAACACCGGGGAGCTGTTTTTT. The V call is TRBV5-1, the J call TRBJ2-2; 7 bases align to TRBD2. The CDR3 has 16 amino acids. The V gene end was trimmed by 4 bases and the J gene end by 0 bases; junction bases not matched to a gene: 6. CDR1 SGHRS and CDR2 YFSETQ come from the germline V gene.

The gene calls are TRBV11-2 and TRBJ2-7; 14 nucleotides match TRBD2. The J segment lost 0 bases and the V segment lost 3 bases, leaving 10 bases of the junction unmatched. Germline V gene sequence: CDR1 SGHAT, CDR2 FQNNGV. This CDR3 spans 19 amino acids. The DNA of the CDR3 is TGTGCCAGCAGCTTTCGACCGGGACTAGCGGGAGAACTCTCCTACGAGCAGTACTTC. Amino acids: CASSFRPGLAGELSYEQYF.

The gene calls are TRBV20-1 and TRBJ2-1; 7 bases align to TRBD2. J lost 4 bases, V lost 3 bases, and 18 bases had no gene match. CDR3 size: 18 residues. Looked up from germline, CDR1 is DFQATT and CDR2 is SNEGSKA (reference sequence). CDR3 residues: CSARWEVSPLGGYNEQFF. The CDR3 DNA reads TGCAGTGCTAGGTGGGAGGTCTCGCCACTGGGAGGGTACAATGAGCAGTTCTTC.